This T cell receptor beta chain was identified during a study of OX40 agonist ivuxolimab in advanced cancers. Study conclusions and caveats: Dosing at 0.1 to 3.0 mg/kg was accompanied by clonal expansion of CD4+ and CD8+ blood T cells by week 6. It was not determined which antigens were specifically recognized by the peripheral T cells that had undergone clonal expansion. Partly responding patients at 0.1-3.0 mg/kg showed some of the smallest clonal expansion.

Some clones are missing from TCRdb's copy, which holds only in-frame ones; the method was immunoSEQ multiplex PCR. The profile shows roughly 80,000 clones, about 90% of them singletons. Regarding this clone: The antigen remains undetermined.

The germline CDR1 and CDR2 sequences are SGHRS and YFSETQ. Losses at the gene ends were 1 base for V and 5 bases for J; bases not matched to a gene: 8. CDR3 length: 15 residues. The rearrangement uses TRBV5-1 and TRBJ1-1; 7 nucleotides match TRBD1. Sequenced here: CD4+ or CD8+ T cells sorted from blood, sampled in a trial of the OX40 agonist ivuxolimab. This TCR came from an adult with an advanced solid tumor such as melanoma, head and neck, liver or kidney cancer. The CDR3 nucleotides are TGCGCCAGCAGCTTGTCCGGGACAGAGGGGACTGAAGCTTTCTTT. It specifies CASSLSGTEGTEAFF.